Below are 22 T cell receptor beta chains sequenced from a single sample in a study of cytomegalovirus exposure and HLA in healthy donors. A multiplex PCR was run with 60 Vbeta primers and 13 Jbeta primers. Generated by immunoSEQ multiplex PCR, the TCRdb table keeps only in-frame clones and is missing some. The sample yields tens of thousands of clones, of which the top ten take up 4.8%. The sequencing input was PBMCs. These receptors were obtained from a female donor in good health and CMV-seronegative.

V and J are TRBV9 and TRBJ1-1, with TRBD1 matching 7 bases. Germline loops: CDR1 SGDLS, CDR2 YYNGEE. CDR3 length equals 12 residues. V shed 3 bases, J shed 4 bases, and the junction held 0 bases outside the gene matches. The CDR3 nucleotides are TGTGCCAGCAGCGCAGGGGGCACTGAAGCTTTCTTT. Amino acids: CASSAGGTEAFF.

This chain uses TRBV29-1 with TRBJ2-7, with 12 bases fitting TRBD1. Losses at the gene ends were 5 bases for V and 6 bases for J; bases not matched to a gene: 5. This CDR3 contains 13 residues. Germline V gene lookup returns CDR1 SQVTM and CDR2 ANQGSEA. Here the CDR3 DNA reads TGCAGCGTTAGGGGACAGGGGGCAGGCGAGCAGTACTTC. Translation: CSVRGQGAGEQYF.

This sequence joins TRBV6-5 and TRBJ2-7; D is possibly TRBD1 (5 bases). Germline CDR1 reads MNHEY; CDR2 reads SVGAGI. V was shortened by 6 bases and J by 0 bases, with 15 bases between the two germline ends. The length of the CDR3 is 15 residues. The CDR3 sequence is CASSRDSLSSYEQYF. In nucleotides, the CDR3 is TGTGCCAGCAGCCGCGACAGCCTCAGCTCCTACGAGCAGTACTTC.

J is TRBJ1-2 and V is TRBV7-9, with TRBD1 identical over 8 bases. The V gene end was trimmed by 5 bases and the J gene end by 6 bases; junction bases not matched to a gene: 8. This CDR3 is built from 14 residues. Germline CDR1 SEHNR, CDR2 FQNEAQ (reference sequence). CDR3 coding DNA: TGTGCCAGCAGCCCAGGACAGGGTTCCGATGGCTACACCTTC. Translated, it gives CASSPGQGSDGYTF. Filled out from reference TRBV7-9 and TRBJ1-2, the complete variable domain reads DTGVSQNPRHKITKRGQNVTFRCDPISEHNRLYWYRQTLGQGPEFLTYFQNEAQLEKSRLLSDRFSAERPKGSFSTLEIQRTEQGDSAMYLCASSPGQGSDGYTFGSGTRLTVV.

The V gene is TRBV6-1, the J gene TRBJ1-5; D may be TRBD1 (5 bases). Trimming removed 2 bases from V and 6 bases from J, with 14 bases in between. The V gene's germline CDR1 is MNHNS and CDR2 SASEGT. The CDR3 is 15 residues long. The CDR3 sequence is CASSESRQRGQPQHF. The CDR3 region has the DNA TGTGCCAGCAGTGAATCAAGACAGCGCGGTCAGCCCCAGCATTTT.

The chain carries TRBV6-6 and TRBJ1-2, with D possibly matching TRBD1 (6 bases). The CDR3 totals 11 residues. Germline loops: CDR1 MNHNY, CDR2 SVGAGI (reference sequence). V lost 7 bases to trimming and J lost 8 bases, with 11 bases between them. In DNA, the CDR3 is TGTGCCAGCAACAGGGCCCACGGCTACACCTTC. Encoded protein: CASNRAHGYTF.

The chain combines TRBV7-3 with TRBJ2-7; 9 bases are shared with TRBD1. The trim removed 2 bases at V and 6 bases at J, leaving 5 bases unmatched. CDR1 SGHTA and CDR2 FQGTGA come from the germline V gene. The CDR3 has 14 residues. CDR3 region: CASSLGTGSLEQYF. DNA for the CDR3: TGTGCCAGCAGCTTAGGGACAGGGTCGCTCGAGCAGTACTTC. The full variable domain, rest sourced from reference TRBV7-3 and TRBJ2-7, is GAGVSQTPSNKVTEKGKYVELRCDPISGHTALYWYRQSLGQGPEFLIYFQGTGAADDSGLPNDRFFAVRPEGSVSTLKIQRTERGDSAVYLCASSLGTGSLEQYFGPGTRLTVT.

V gene TRBV5-8 combines with J gene TRBJ1-5, with 7 bases fitting TRBD1. The germline V gene encodes CDR1 SGHTS and CDR2 YDEGEE. The CDR3 is 14 residues long. The V and J ends lost 5 bases and 0 bases, in that order; junction bases with no gene match: 2. CDR3 nucleotide sequence: TGTGCCAGCAGTACAGGGGCTAGCAATCAGCCCCAGCATTTT. Protein sequence: CASSTGASNQPQHF.

This sequence joins TRBV18 and TRBJ2-6; no definite D call. This CDR3 is 18 amino acids long. Trimming cost V 1 base and J 4 bases, with 17 bases left between them. Germline CDR1 is KGHSH and CDR2 is LQKENI. In DNA form, the CDR3 reads TGTGCCAGCTCACCACAGATGAACAGCCCGGCGGGGGCCAACGTCCTGACTTTC. This translates into CASSPQMNSPAGANVLTF. Variable domain in full (rest from reference TRBV18 and TRBJ2-6): NAGVMQNPRHLVRRRGQEARLRCSPMKGHSHVYWYRQLPEEGLKFMVYLQKENIIDESGMPKERFSAEFPKEGPSILRIQQVVRGDSAAYFCASSPQMNSPAGANVLTFGAGSRLTVL.

The chain recombines TRBV5-1 with TRBJ1-2, with D possibly TRBD1 on 5 matching bases. The CDR3 totals 14 residues. The ends were cut back, 6 bases at V and 1 base at J, with 13 bases in the middle. The germline gives CDR1 SGHRS, CDR2 YFSETQ. CDR3 protein: CASTPDDSNYGYTF. CDR3 in DNA: TGCGCCAGCACTCCCGATGACAGTAACTATGGCTACACCTTC.

In DNA form, the CDR3 reads TGTGCCAGCAGCATAACAGGGGGATCCCCGAATTATCAGCCCCAGCATTTT. As protein: CASSITGGSPNYQPQHF. The rearrangement links TRBV13 to TRBJ1-5; 8 positions match TRBD1. Germline loops: CDR1 PRHDT, CDR2 FYEKMQ (reference sequence). V lost 5 bases and J lost 5; bases outside the gene matches: 14. The CDR3 extends over 17 amino acids.

V and J are TRBV14 and TRBJ2-7, with D maybe TRBD1 (5 bases). Trimming took 6 bases from V and 5 from J, leaving 20 bases between them. This CDR3 spans 15 amino acids. CDR1 SGHDN and CDR2 FVKESK come from the germline V gene. In DNA form, the CDR3 reads TGTGCCAGCAGTCCCTTTCAGGGCTCTAGGCACGAGCAGTACTTC. Its translation is CASSPFQGSRHEQYF.

This chain uses TRBV10-3 with TRBJ1-6; 7 positions agree with TRBD1. V lost 0 bases to trimming and J lost 6 bases; unmatched junction nucleotides: 5. This CDR3 is built from 16 residues. In germline, CDR1 is ENHRY, CDR2 SYGVKD. The CDR3 coding sequence is TGTGCCATCAGTGAGTCGGGGCAGGGGGTTAATTCACCCCTCCACTTT. Its translation: CAISESGQGVNSPLHF.

The chain is built from TRBV14 and TRBJ1-2, with D unclear. Deletions cut 1 base from V and 0 bases from J, with 6 bases between. The CDR3 has 14 residues. CDR1 SGHDN and CDR2 FVKESK come from the germline V gene. In nucleotides, the CDR3 is TGTGCCAGCAGCCAAGGACTGACTAACTATGGCTACACCTTC. This encodes CASSQGLTNYGYTF.

CDR3 sequence: CASSRETLLGYEQYF. DNA of the CDR3: TGTGCCAGCAGCCGGGAGACACTCTTAGGCTACGAGCAGTACTTC. J is TRBJ2-7 and V is TRBV7-2, with a possible D match to TRBD2 (6 bases). The ends were cut back, 5 bases at V and 3 bases at J, with 17 bases in the middle. Germline CDR1 reads SGHTA; CDR2 reads FQGNSA. This CDR3 is 15 amino acids long.

The chain is built from TRBV4-2 and TRBJ1-6; D is ambiguous. V lost 0 bases, J lost 9 bases, and 6 bases lay in between. Germline V gives CDR1 LGHNA, CDR2 YNFKEQ. The CDR3 consists of 13 residues. The chain's CDR3 is CASSQDDFSPLHF. CDR3 coding DNA: TGTGCCAGCAGCCAAGATGACTTTTCACCCCTCCACTTT.

The chain has TRBV4-2 and TRBJ1-1; D not resolved. The length of the CDR3 is 16 residues. V was trimmed by 8 bases and J by 1 base, leaving 20 bases between them. In germline, CDR1 is LGHNA, CDR2 YNFKEQ. CDR3 nucleotides: TGTGCCAGCTTCGGAGGAGGTCACCTTGGGAACACTGAAGCTTTCTTT. Its translation is CASFGGGHLGNTEAFF.

The rearrangement joins TRBV7-7 to TRBJ2-1; tentative D call: TRBD2 (5 bases). CDR3 length equals 15 residues. Between the trimmed V and J ends, which lost 5 bases and 5 bases, there was a span of 16 bases. Germline values: CDR1 SSHAT, CDR2 FNYEAQ (reference sequence). The chain's CDR3 is CASSPRGSENNEQFF. The CDR3 coding sequence is TGTGCCAGCAGCCCGCGTGGTAGCGAAAACAATGAGCAGTTCTTC.

The chain uses TRBV2 and TRBJ1-2; D is unresolved. Germline values: CDR1 SNHLY, CDR2 FYNNEI. This CDR3 spans 12 amino acids. With 6 bases removed from V and 4 bases from J, the gap between germline ends came to 9 bases. The CDR3 loop reads CASRRSSYGYTF. The CDR3 nucleotides read TGTGCCAGCAGGCGGAGTAGCTATGGCTACACCTTC.

The gene calls are TRBV18 and TRBJ2-5; perhaps TRBD1 as D (5 bases). V dropped 3 bases and J dropped 2 bases, with 7 bases sitting between them. The CDR3 runs to 13 residues. CDR1 and CDR2 from the germline V gene are KGHSH and LQKENI. In DNA form, the CDR3 reads TGTGCCAGCTCACCGACAGCGCAAGAGACCCAGTACTTC. Its protein product is CASSPTAQETQYF.

The genes are TRBV6-6 and TRBJ2-1; possible D gene TRBD2, 6 bases. The germline CDR1 and CDR2 sequences are MNHNY and SVGAGI (reference sequence). This CDR3 contains 14 residues. With 2 bases removed from V and 7 bases from J, the gap between germline ends came to 12 bases. The CDR3 nucleotides read TGTGCCAGCAGTTACGGGCCGGAGGGGAATGAGCAGTTCTTC. It yields the protein CASSYGPEGNEQFF.

This clone registers medium-sized (0.01 to 0.1%) by frequency. The genes are TRBV27 and TRBJ2-7; D is possibly TRBD1 (5 bases). The CDR3 sequence is 12 residues long. Germline V CDR1 and CDR2: MNHEY, SMNVEV (reference sequence). Trimming took 7 bases from V and 7 from J, leaving 14 bases between them. The CDR3 sequence: CASNLPGQEQYF. CDR3 in DNA: TGTGCCAGCAACCTCCCAGGGCAAGAGCAGTACTTC.